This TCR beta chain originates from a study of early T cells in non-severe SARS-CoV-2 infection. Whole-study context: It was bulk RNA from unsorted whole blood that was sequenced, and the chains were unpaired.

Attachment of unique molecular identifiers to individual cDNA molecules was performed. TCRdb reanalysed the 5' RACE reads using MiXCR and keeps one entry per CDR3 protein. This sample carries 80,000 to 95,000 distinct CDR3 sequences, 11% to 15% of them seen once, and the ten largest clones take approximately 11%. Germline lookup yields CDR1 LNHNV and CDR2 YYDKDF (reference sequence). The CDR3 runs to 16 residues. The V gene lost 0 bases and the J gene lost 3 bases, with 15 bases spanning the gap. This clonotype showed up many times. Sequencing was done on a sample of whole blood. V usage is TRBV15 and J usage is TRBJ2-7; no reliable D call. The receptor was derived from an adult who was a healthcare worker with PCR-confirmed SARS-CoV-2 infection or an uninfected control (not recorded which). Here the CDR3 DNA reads TGTGCCACCAGCAGAGATATCCCCGGAGATGTCTACGAGCAGTACTTC. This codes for CATSRDIPGDVYEQYF.